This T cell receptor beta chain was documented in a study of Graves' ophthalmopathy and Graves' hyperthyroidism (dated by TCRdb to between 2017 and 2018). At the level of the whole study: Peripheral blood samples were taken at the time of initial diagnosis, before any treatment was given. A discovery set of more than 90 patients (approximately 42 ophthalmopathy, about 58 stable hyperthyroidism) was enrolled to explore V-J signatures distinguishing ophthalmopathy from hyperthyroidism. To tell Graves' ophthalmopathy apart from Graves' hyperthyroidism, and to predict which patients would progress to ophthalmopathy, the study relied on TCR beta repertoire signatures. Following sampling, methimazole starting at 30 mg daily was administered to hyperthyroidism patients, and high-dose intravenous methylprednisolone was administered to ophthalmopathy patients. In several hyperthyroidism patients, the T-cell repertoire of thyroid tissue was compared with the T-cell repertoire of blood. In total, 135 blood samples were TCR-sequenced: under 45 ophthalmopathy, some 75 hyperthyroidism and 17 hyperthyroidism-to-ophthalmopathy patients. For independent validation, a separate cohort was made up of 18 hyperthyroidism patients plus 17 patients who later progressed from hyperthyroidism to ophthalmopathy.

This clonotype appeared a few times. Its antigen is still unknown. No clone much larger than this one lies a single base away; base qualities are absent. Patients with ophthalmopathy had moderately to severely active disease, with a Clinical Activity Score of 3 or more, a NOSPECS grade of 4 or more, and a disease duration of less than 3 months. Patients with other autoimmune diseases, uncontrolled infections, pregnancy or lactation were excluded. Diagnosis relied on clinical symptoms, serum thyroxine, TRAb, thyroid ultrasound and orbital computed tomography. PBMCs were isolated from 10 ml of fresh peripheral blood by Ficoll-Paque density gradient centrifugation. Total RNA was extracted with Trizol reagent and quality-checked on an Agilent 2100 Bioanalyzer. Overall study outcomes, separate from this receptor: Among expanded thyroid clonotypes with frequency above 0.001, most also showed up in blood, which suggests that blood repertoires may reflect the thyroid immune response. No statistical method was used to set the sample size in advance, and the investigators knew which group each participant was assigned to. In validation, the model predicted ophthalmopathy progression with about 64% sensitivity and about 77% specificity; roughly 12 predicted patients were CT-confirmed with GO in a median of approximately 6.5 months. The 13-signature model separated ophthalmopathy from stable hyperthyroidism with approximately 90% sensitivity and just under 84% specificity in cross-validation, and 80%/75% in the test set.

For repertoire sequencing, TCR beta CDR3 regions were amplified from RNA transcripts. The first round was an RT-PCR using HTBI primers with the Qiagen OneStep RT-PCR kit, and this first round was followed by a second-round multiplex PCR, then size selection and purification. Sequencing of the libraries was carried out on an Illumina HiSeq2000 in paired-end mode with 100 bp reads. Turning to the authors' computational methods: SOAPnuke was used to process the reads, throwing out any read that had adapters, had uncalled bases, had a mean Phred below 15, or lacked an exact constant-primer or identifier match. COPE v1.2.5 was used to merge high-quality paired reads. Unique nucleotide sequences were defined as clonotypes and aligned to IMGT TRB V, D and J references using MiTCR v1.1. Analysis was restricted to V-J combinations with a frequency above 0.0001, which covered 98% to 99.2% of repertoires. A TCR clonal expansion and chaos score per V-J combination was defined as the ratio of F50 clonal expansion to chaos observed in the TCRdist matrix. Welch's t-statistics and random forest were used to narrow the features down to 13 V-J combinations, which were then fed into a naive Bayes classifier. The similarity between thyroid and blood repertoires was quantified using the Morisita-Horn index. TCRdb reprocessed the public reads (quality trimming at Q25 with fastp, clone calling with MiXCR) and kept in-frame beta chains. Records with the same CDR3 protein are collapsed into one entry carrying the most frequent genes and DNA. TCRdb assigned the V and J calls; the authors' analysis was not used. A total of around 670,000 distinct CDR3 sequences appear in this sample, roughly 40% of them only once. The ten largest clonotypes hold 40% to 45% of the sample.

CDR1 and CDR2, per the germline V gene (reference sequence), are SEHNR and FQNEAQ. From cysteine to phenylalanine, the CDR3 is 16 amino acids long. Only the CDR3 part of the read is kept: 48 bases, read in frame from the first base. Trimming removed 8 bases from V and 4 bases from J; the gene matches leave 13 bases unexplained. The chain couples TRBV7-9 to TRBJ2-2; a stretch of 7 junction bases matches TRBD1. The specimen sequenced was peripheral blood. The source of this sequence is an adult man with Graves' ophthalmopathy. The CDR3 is CASSPLGAGGTGELFF. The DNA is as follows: TGTGCCAGCTCACCACTCGGCGCAGGGGGCACCGGGGAGCTGTTTTTT. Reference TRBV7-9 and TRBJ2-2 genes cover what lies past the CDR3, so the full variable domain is DTGVSQNPRHKITKRGQNVTFRCDPISEHNRLYWYRQTLGQGPEFLTYFQNEAQLEKSRLLSDRFSAERPKGSFSTLEIQRTEQGDSAMYLCASSPLGAGGTGELFFGEGSRLTVL.